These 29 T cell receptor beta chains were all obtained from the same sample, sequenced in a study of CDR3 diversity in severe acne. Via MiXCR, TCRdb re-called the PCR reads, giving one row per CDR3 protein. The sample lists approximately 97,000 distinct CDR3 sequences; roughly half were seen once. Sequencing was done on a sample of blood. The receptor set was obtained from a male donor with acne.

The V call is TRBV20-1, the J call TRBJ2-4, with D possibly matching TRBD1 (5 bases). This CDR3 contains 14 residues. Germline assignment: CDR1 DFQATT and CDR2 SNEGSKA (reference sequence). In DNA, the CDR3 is TGCAGCCCCCAGGGTGGAATAGCCAAAAACATTCAGTACTTC. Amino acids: CSPQGGIAKNIQYF.

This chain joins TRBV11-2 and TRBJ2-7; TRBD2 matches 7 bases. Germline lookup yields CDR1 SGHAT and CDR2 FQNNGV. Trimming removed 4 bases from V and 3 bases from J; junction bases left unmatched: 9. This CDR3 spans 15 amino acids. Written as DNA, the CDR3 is TGTGCCAGCAGCTCGCGGACTAGTCCATACTACGAGCAGTACTTC. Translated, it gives CASSSRTSPYYEQYF.

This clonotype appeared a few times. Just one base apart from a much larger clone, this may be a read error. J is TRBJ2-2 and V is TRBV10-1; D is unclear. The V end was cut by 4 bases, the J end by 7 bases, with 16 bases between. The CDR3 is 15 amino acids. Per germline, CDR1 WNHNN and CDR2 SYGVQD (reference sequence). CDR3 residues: CASSGIADGIGELFF. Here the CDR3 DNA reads TGCGCCAGCAGTGGGATTGCAGACGGCATCGGGGAGCTGTTTTTT.

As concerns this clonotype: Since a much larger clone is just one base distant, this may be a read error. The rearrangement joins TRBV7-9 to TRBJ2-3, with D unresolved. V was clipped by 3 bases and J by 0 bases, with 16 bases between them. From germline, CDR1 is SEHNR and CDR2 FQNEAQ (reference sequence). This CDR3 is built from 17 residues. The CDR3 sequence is CASSLSPSAPSTDTQYF. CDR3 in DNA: TGTGCCAGCAGCTTGTCGCCCAGCGCACCTAGCACAGATACGCAGTATTTT.

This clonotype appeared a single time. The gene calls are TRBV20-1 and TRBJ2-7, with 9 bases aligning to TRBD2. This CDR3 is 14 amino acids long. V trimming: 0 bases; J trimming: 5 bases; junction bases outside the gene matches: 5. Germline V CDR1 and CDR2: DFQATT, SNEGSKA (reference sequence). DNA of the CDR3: TGCAGTGCTAGAGAAGCGGGGGGACGGAACGAGCAGTACTTC. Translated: CSAREAGGRNEQYF.

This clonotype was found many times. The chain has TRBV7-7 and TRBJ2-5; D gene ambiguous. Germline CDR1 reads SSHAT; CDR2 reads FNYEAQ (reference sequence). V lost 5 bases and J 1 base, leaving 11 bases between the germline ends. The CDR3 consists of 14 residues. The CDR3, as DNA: TGTGCCAGCAGCCCACGGACCGTCCAAGAGACCCAGTACTTC. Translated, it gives CASSPRTVQETQYF. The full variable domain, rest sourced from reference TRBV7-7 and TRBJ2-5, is GAGVSQSPRYKVTKRGQDVTLRCDPISSHATLYWYQQALGQGPEFLTYFNYEAQPDKSGLPSDRFSAERPEGSISTLTIQRTEQRDSAMYRCASSPRTVQETQYFGPGTRLLVL.

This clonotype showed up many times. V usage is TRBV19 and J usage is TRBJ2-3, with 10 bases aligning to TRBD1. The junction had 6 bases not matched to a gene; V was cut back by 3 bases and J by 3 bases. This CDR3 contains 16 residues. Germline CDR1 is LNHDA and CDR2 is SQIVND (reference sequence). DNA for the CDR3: TGTGCCAGTAGTATGATGCCGGGACAGGGGACAGATACGCAGTATTTT. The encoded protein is CASSMMPGQGTDTQYF.

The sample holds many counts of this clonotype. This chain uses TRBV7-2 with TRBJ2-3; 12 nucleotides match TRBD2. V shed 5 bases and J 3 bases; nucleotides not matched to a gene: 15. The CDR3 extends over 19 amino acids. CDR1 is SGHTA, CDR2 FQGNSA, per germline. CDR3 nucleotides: TGTGCCAGCAGCCCCCAGCGCGGACTAGCGGGACTAAAAACAGATACGCAGTATTTT. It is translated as CASSPQRGLAGLKTDTQYF.

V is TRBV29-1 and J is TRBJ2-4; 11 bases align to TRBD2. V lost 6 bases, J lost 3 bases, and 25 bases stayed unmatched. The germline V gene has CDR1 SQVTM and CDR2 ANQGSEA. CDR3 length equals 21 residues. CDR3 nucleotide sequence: TGCAGCGTGGGGGGTCCGGGACTAGCGGCTCTGTGGGGAAAAGGCAAAAACATTCAGTACTTC. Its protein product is CSVGGPGLAALWGKGKNIQYF.

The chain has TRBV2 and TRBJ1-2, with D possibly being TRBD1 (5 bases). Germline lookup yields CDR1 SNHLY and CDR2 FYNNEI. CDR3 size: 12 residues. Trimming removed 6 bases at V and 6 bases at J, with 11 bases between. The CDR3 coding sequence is TGTGCCAGCAGCGGGGGAGCGGATGGCTACACCTTC. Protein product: CASSGGADGYTF.

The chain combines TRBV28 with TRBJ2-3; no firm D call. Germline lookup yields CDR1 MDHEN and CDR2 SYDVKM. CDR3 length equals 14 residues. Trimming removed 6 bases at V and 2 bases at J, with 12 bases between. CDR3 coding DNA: TGTGCCAGCAGACCCCCCCAGGACACAGATACGCAGTATTTT. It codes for CASRPPQDTDTQYF. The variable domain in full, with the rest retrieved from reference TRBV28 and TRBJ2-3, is DVKVTQSSRYLVKRTGEKVFLECVQDMDHENMFWYRQDPGLGLRLIYFSYDVKMKEKGDIPEGYSVSREKKERFSLILESASTNQTSMYLCASRPPQDTDTQYFGPGTRLTVL.

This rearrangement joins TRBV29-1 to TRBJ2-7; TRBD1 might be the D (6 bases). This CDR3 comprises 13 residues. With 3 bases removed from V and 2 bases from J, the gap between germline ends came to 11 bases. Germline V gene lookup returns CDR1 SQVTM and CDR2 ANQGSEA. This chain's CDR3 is CSVEEPGAYEQYF. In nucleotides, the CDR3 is TGCAGCGTTGAGGAGCCAGGGGCCTACGAGCAGTACTTC.

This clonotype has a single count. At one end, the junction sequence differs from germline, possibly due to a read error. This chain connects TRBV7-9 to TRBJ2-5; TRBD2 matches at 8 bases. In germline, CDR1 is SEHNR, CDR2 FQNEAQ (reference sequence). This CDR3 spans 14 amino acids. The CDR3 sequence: CAGSSTSGQETQYF. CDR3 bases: TGTGCCGGCAGCTCAACTAGCGGACAAGAGACCCAGTACTTC.

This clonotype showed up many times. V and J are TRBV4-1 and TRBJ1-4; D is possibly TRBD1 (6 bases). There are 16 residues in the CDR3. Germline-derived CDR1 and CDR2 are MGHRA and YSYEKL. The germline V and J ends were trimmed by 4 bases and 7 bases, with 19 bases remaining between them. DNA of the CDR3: TGCGCCAGCAGCCCATTCCTTACAGGGATTTCTGAAAAACTGTTTTTT. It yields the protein CASSPFLTGISEKLFF.

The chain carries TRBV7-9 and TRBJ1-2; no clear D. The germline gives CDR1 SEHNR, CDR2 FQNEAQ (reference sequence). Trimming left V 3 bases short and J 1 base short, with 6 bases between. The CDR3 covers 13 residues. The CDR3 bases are TGTGCCAGCAGCTTTTCAAATAACTATGGCTACACCTTC. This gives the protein CASSFSNNYGYTF.

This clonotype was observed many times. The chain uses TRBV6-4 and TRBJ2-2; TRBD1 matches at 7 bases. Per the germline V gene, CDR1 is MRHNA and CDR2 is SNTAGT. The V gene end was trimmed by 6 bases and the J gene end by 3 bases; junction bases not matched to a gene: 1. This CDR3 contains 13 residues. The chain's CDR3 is CASRGQDTGELFF. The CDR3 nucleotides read TGTGCCAGCAGAGGACAGGACACCGGGGAGCTGTTTTTT.

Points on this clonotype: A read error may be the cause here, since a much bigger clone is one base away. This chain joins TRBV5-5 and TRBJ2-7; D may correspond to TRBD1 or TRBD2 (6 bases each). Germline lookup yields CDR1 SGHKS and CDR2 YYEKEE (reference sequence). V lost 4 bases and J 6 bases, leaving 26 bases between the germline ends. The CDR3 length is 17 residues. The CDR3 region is CASSRVEGLGGTCEQYF. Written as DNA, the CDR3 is TGTGCCAGCAGCCGGGTTGAAGGGCTAGGGGGGACCTGCGAGCAGTACTTC.

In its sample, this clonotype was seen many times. The CDR3 DNA sequence: TGTGCCAGCAGCTTAGAAGGAATCCACGAGCAGTACTTC. Its translation: CASSLEGIHEQYF. J is TRBJ2-7 and V is TRBV7-2; D uncertain. Trimming pared 1 base from V and 5 bases from J, leaving 9 bases between. Per germline, CDR1 SGHTA and CDR2 FQGNSA. This CDR3 has 13 amino acids.

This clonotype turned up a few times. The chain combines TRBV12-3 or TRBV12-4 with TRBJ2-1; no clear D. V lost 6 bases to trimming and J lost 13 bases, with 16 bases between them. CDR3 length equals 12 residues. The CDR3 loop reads CASSDRVLGQFF. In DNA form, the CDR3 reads TGTGCCAGCAGCGACCGGGTCCTGGGACAGTTCTTC.

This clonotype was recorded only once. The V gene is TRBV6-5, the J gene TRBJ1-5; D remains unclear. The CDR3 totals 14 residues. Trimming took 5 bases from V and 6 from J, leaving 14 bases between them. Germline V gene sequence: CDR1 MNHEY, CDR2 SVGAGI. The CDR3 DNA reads TGTGCCAGCAGTGGATGGGGTATGGGTCAGCCCCAGCATTTT. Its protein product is CASSGWGMGQPQHF.

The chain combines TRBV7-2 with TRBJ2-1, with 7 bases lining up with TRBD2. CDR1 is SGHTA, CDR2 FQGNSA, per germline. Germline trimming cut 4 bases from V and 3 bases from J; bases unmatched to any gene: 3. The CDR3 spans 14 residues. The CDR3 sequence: CASSWIAGYNEQFF. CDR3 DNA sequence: TGTGCCAGCAGCTGGATAGCGGGCTACAATGAGCAGTTCTTC.

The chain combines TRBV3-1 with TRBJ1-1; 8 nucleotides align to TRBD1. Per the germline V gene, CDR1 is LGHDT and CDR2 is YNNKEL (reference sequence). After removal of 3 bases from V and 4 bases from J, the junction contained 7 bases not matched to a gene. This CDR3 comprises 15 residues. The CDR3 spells CASSHNRDRTTEAFF. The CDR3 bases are TGTGCCAGCAGCCACAACCGGGACAGGACCACTGAAGCTTTCTTT.

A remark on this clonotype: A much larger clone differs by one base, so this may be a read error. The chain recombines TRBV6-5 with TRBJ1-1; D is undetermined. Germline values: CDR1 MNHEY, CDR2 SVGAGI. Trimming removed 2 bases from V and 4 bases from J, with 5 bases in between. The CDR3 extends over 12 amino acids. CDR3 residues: CASSYRSTEAFF. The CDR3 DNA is TGTGCCAGCAGTTACAGAAGCACTGAAGCTTTCTTT.

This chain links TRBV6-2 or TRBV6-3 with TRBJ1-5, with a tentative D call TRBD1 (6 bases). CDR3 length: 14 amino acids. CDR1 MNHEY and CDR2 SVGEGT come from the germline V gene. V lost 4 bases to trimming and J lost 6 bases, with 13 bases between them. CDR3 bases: TGTGCCAGCAGTTCTAAAGGGGGTTTTCAGCCCCAGCATTTT. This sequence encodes CASSSKGGFQPQHF.

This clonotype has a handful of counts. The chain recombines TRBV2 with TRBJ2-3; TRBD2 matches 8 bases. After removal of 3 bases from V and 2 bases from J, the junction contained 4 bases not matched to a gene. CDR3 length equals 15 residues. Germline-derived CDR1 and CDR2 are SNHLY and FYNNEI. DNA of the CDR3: TGTGCCAGCAGTGAGAGCGGGAGTCTCACAGATACGCAGTATTTT. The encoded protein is CASSESGSLTDTQYF. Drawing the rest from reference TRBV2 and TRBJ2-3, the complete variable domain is EPEVTQTPSHQVTQMGQEVILRCVPISNHLYFYWYRQILGQKVEFLVSFYNNEISEKSEIFDDQFSVERPDGSNFTLKIRSTKLEDSAMYFCASSESGSLTDTQYFGPGTRLTVL.

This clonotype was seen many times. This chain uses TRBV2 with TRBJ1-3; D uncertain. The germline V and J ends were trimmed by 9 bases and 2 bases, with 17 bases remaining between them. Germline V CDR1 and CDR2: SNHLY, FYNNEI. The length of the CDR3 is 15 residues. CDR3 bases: TGTGCCAGTGGAAGAGGCCCGTCGCCTGGAAACACCATATATTTT. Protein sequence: CASGRGPSPGNTIYF.

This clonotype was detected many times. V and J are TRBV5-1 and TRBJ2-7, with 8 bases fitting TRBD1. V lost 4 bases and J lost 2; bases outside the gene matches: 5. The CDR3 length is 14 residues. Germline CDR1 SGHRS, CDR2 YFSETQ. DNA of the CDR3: TGCGCCAGCAGCCACGGACAGGGAACCTACGAGCAGTACTTC. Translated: CASSHGQGTYEQYF.

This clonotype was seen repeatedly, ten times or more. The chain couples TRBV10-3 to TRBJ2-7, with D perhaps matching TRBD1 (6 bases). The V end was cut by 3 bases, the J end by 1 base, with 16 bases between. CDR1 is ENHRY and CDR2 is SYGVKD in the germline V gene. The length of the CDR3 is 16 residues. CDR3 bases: TGTGCCATCAGTGACCCCGGTCAAGGGGGATCCTACGAGCAGTACGTC. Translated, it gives CAISDPGQGGSYEQYV.

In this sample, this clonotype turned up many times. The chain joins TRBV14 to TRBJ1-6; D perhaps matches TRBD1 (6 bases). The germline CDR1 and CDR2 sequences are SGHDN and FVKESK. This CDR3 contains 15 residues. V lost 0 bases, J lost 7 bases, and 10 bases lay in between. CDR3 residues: CASSQDAGVNSPLHF. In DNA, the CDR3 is TGTGCCAGCAGCCAAGATGCAGGGGTAAATTCACCCCTCCACTTT.